Following are 8 T cell receptor beta chains from one sample sequenced in a study of T cells in localized non-small cell lung cancer (TCRdb year 2020). Libraries were built with the immunoSEQ multiplex PCR assay. TCRdb stores this immuneACCESS table with in-frame sequences only. Part of the clones is absent; in the studies checked, under half of the shortfall reflects unresolved V genes, and no reason is known for the rest. The table for this sample lists about 1,700 clones; roughly a quarter of them were counted only once. The top ten clonotypes cover about 5% of the sample. The material was lung tumor tissue, obtained before any cancer treatment. The receptors derive from a male donor aged 60 or over with stage II lung adenocarcinoma.

Judged by abundance, this clone is medium-sized (0.01 to 0.1%). The CDR3 DNA reads TGTGCCAGCAGCTTAGAGGGGACAGGGGCAGGCTATGGCTACACCTTC. Its protein is CASSLEGTGAGYGYTF. The chain uses TRBV11-3 and TRBJ1-2; 10 nucleotides align to TRBD1. The CDR3 sequence is 16 residues long. Germline V lookup: CDR1 SGHNT, CDR2 YENEEA. Unmatched junction bases numbered 5, after V lost 0 bases and J lost 4 bases.

This rearrangement joins TRBV25-1 to TRBJ1-3; possibly TRBD1 for D (6 bases). The CDR3 loop spans 17 amino acids. The germline V gene has CDR1 MGHDK and CDR2 SYGVNS. The ends were cut back, 1 base at V and 4 bases at J, with 17 bases in the middle. The CDR3 DNA follows: TGTGCCAGCAGTGAATGGGCAGGGGAGGTATCCGGAAACACCATATATTTT. It encodes CASSEWAGEVSGNTIYF. The full variable domain, completed using reference TRBV25-1 and TRBJ1-3, is EADIYQTPRYLVIGTGKKITLECSQTMGHDKMYWYQQDPGMELHLIHYSYGVNSTEKGDLSSESTVSRIRTEHFPLTLESARPSHTSQYLCASSEWAGEVSGNTIYFGEGSWLTVV.

The rearrangement uses TRBV11-3 and TRBJ2-2; the D is unclear. Trimming removed 4 bases at V and 6 bases at J, with 12 bases between. CDR3 size: 14 residues. CDR1 is SGHNT and CDR2 is YENEEA in the germline V gene. CDR3 nucleotides: TGTGCCAGCAGCTGGAGTGAGGTGGCCGGGGAGCTGTTTTTT. Protein product: CASSWSEVAGELFF.

This chain uses TRBV5-1 with TRBJ2-7; 8 nucleotides line up with TRBD1. Germline-derived CDR1 and CDR2 are SGHRS and YFSETQ. V lost 4 bases and J lost 3; bases outside the gene matches: 9. The CDR3 contains 15 residues. The chain's CDR3 is CASSVLPGGGYEQYF. DNA for the CDR3: TGCGCCAGCAGCGTTTTACCAGGGGGCGGCTACGAGCAGTACTTC. Variable domain in full (rest from reference TRBV5-1 and TRBJ2-7): KAGVTQTPRYLIKTRGQQVTLSCSPISGHRSVSWYQQTPGQGLQFLFEYFSETQRNKGNFPGRFSGRQFSNSRSEMNVSTLELGDSALYLCASSVLPGGGYEQYFGPGTRLTVT.

The chain is built from TRBV10-2 and TRBJ2-2; no definite D call. The CDR3 covers 13 residues. V shed 6 bases and J shed 7 bases, with 12 bases lying between them. Germline V gene lookup returns CDR1 WSHSY and CDR2 SAAADI. CDR3 DNA sequence: TGCGCCAGCAGCCCTTTGCAGATCGGGGAGCTGTTTTTT. Translation gives CASSPLQIGELFF.

This sequence joins TRBV11-3 and TRBJ1-2; D not certain. The germline V and J ends were trimmed by 1 base and 0 bases, with 12 bases remaining between them. CDR1 and CDR2 (germline): SGHNT, YENEEA. The CDR3 has 16 residues. CDR3 coding DNA: TGTGCCAGCAGCTTAGTAACCAGGATGTCTAACTATGGCTACACCTTC. Translated, it gives CASSLVTRMSNYGYTF.

This clone has only a few counts. This chain uses TRBV28 with TRBJ1-1; 7 nucleotides match TRBD1. The V gene end was trimmed by 3 bases and the J gene end by 4 bases; junction bases not matched to a gene: 5. The germline gives CDR1 MDHEN, CDR2 SYDVKM. The CDR3 is 14 amino acids. In nucleotides, the CDR3 is TGTGCCAGCAGTTTGGGGACAGCGGGCACTGAAGCTTTCTTT. It encodes CASSLGTAGTEAFF.

This clone qualifies as medium-sized. The chain joins TRBV11-3 to TRBJ2-1; D may be TRBD2 (6 bases). V lost 0 bases and J 7 bases, leaving 13 bases between the germline ends. CDR1 SGHNT and CDR2 YENEEA come from the germline V gene. This CDR3 region has 15 residues. In DNA, the CDR3 is TGTGCCAGCAGCTTAGATGATCTAGCGAGGAATGAGCAGTTCTTC. The encoded protein is CASSLDDLARNEQFF.